This T cell receptor (beta chain) was sequenced during a study of blood T cell repertoires in COVID-19. Profiling relied on immunoSEQ multiplex PCR, and the TCRdb table lists in-frame clones only, not all of them. In the table there are about 210,000 clones, 82% of which are singletons. The CDR3 sequence is 18 residues long. With 2 bases clipped from V and 2 bases from J, the junction kept 12 bases outside the gene matches. From germline, CDR1 is MNHEY and CDR2 SVGEGT. The chain joins TRBV6-2 or TRBV6-3 to TRBJ2-5; TRBD2 matches at 9 bases. This receptor was taken from a woman aged 60-75 years with COVID-19, enrolled during active disease. The sequenced sample was peripheral blood. The CDR3 region has the DNA TGTGCCAGCAGTTACCCAGCGGGGGGACCAGGTTTACAAGAGACCCAGTACTTC. It yields the protein CASSYPAGGPGLQETQYF.